This record concerns one T cell receptor beta chain sequence. The entry originates in a study of CD8 T cells in Susac syndrome. CDR1 DFQATT and CDR2 SNEGSKA come from the germline V gene (reference sequence). The CDR3 sequence is 13 residues long. The ends lost 5 bases at V and 5 bases at J; junction bases unmatched: 6. Reverse transcription of about 0.45 to 1 ug RNA was carried out with random hexamers. One entry per CDR3 protein results from TCRdb running MiXCR on the immunoSEQ multiplex PCR reads. The data contain under 200,000 distinct CDR3 sequences, roughly 94% of them singletons. The clonotype was recovered from a human donor with Susac syndrome. This chain joins TRBV20-1 and TRBJ2-1, with 7 positions matching TRBD1. The sample was CD4+ T cells from PBMCs. The CDR3 protein is CSAGGQRNNEQFF. CDR3 bases: TGCAGTGCTGGGGGACAGCGGAACAATGAGCAGTTCTTC.